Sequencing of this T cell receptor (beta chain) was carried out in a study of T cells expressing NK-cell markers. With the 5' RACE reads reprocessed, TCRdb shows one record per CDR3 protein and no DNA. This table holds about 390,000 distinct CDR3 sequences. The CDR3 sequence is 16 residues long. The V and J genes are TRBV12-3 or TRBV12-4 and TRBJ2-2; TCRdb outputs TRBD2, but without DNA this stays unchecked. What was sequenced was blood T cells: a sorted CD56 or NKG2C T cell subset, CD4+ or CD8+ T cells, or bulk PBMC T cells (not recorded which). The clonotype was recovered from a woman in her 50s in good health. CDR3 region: CASSFSAGVLTGELFF.